Below, one TCR beta chain is given with its context. Its antigen is not known. These data belong to a study of cytomegalovirus exposure and HLA in healthy donors. Regarding the study as a whole: A list of around 150 TCR beta chains associated with cytomegalovirus was given. Association of a missense DCLRE1C variant with TCR beta V- and J-gene trimming was reported in a later analysis.

PCR was performed using 60 Vbeta and 13 Jbeta primers. The table came from immunoSEQ multiplex PCR; TCRdb's copy has only in-frame clones and leaves some out. The top ten clones hold roughly 5.6% of a sample with under 150,000 clones, 70% to 80% of them seen once. Germline loops: CDR1 SGHNT, CDR2 YENEEA. Trimming stripped 3 bases from V and 3 bases from J, with 12 bases between. This CDR3 comprises 14 residues. The TCR comes from a woman aged 40 to 50 in good health and CMV-seropositive. J is TRBJ2-7 and V is TRBV11-3; D is perhaps TRBD2 (5 bases). Sample: PBMCs. The CDR3 reads CASSFSGLNYEQYF. CDR3 coding DNA: TGTGCCAGCAGCTTTTCTGGACTTAACTACGAGCAGTACTTC.